Presented here are 25 T cell receptor beta chains from one specimen sequenced in a study of T cell responses to AZD1222 COVID-19 vaccine (dated by TCRdb to about 2021). The sample's time point label is to be understood as: baseline before first vaccination. Libraries came from the immunoSEQ multiplex PCR assay. Imported from immuneACCESS, the table was reduced by TCRdb to in-frame sequences with V and J called. These copies leave out some clones; in studies compared against another copy, an unresolved V gene accounts for under half, and the cause of the remainder is not known. Within this sample are 140,000 to 150,000 clones, with roughly 88% of them counted one time only. Of the sample, 7.5% to 8.5% is held by the ten largest clones. The sequencing used peripheral blood, collected on day 0 of AZD1222 vaccination. The receptors originated from an adult in good health.

The rearrangement joins TRBV6-5 to TRBJ1-3; tentative D call: TRBD1 (6 bases). This CDR3 is 16 amino acids long. Germline assignment: CDR1 MNHEY and CDR2 SVGAGI. V dropped 4 bases and J dropped 0 bases, with 13 bases sitting between them. The CDR3 loop reads CASSLWTEGSGNTIYF. CDR3 DNA: TGTGCCAGCAGTTTATGGACAGAAGGCTCTGGAAACACCATATATTTT.

This rearrangement joins TRBV7-6 to TRBJ2-1; a possible D gene is TRBD1 (5 bases). Trimming left V 1 base short and J 6 bases short, with 10 bases between. The CDR3 extends over 14 amino acids. Germline V lookup: CDR1 SGHVS, CDR2 FNYEAQ. CDR3 loop: CASSLGQRGNEQFF. CDR3 coding DNA: TGTGCCAGCAGCTTAGGGCAAAGGGGCAATGAGCAGTTCTTC.

The chain recombines TRBV24-1 with TRBJ2-5; the match to TRBD2 covers 9 bases. CDR1 is KGHDR, CDR2 SFDVKD, per germline. The CDR3 covers 13 residues. V lost 6 bases, J lost 5 bases, and 3 bases stayed unmatched. The CDR3 bases are TGTGCCACCAGTATAGCGGGAGAGGAGACCCAGTACTTC. It specifies CATSIAGEETQYF.

This rearrangement joins TRBV5-1 to TRBJ1-1; the match to TRBD1 covers 7 bases. CDR1 is SGHRS, CDR2 YFSETQ, per germline. The J segment lost 5 bases and the V segment lost 7 bases, leaving 17 bases of the junction unmatched. This CDR3 contains 16 residues. DNA for the CDR3: TGCGCCAGCTCGCCAGGGGGGACGGAGTTGTCTACTGAAGCTTTCTTT. Its translation is CASSPGGTELSTEAFF.

The CDR3, as DNA: TGTGCCAGCAGTCCCTCGACCAGGGAATATGGCTACACCTTC. Translation: CASSPSTREYGYTF. The chain combines TRBV4-2 with TRBJ1-2, with D possibly TRBD1 on 5 matching bases. This CDR3 has 14 residues. Germline V gene sequence: CDR1 LGHNA, CDR2 YNFKEQ. Trimming pared 6 bases from V and 5 bases from J, leaving 16 bases between.

This rearrangement joins TRBV6-4 to TRBJ2-3; D is unclear. Germline CDR1 and CDR2: MRHNA and SNTAGT. V was trimmed by 0 bases and J by 0 bases, leaving 16 bases between them. The CDR3 covers 18 residues. DNA for the CDR3: TGTGCCAGCAGTGACTCGATATCGTCGGCTACTAGCACAGATACGCAGTATTTT. It is translated as CASSDSISSATSTDTQYF.

DNA of the CDR3: TGTGCCAGCAGACCACAGGGCACCGGGGAGCTGTTTTTT. This translates into CASRPQGTGELFF. The chain joins TRBV13 to TRBJ2-2; maybe TRBD1 (6 bases). Trimming removed 6 bases at V and 4 bases at J, with 9 bases between. Germline lookup yields CDR1 PRHDT and CDR2 FYEKMQ (reference sequence). The CDR3 contains 13 residues.

CDR3 sequence: CASSFLGQGHDEQYF. Written as DNA, the CDR3 is TGTGCCAGCAGTTTTCTGGGACAGGGCCACGACGAGCAGTACTTC. This chain links TRBV28 with TRBJ2-7; the match to TRBD1 covers 9 bases. The V gene end was trimmed by 3 bases and the J gene end by 5 bases; junction bases not matched to a gene: 8. This CDR3 spans 15 amino acids. The V gene's germline CDR1 is MDHEN and CDR2 SYDVKM.

V is TRBV9 and J is TRBJ1-3; 8 bases fit TRBD1. Trimming cost V 5 bases and J 3 bases; bases outside gene matches: 4. CDR1 is SGDLS and CDR2 is YYNGEE in the germline V gene. The CDR3 has 14 amino acids. CDR3 residues: CASRDDRGGNTIYF. As DNA, the CDR3 is TGTGCCAGCAGAGATGACAGGGGTGGAAACACCATATATTTT.

This chain uses TRBV6-5 with TRBJ1-2; D call uncertain. Per germline, CDR1 MNHEY and CDR2 SVGAGI. This CDR3 spans 14 amino acids. V lost 10 bases and J lost 2, with 17 bases in between. As DNA, the CDR3 is TGTGCCACCTCGACGCAGGATGGGAACTATGGCTACACCTTC. Translation gives CATSTQDGNYGYTF.

This clone showed up just once. The chain couples TRBV19 to TRBJ1-1, with 7 bases lining up with TRBD1. The trim removed 5 bases at V and 1 base at J, leaving 4 bases unmatched. The CDR3 totals 14 residues. Per germline, CDR1 LNHDA and CDR2 SQIVND (reference sequence). The CDR3 reads CASSSRTGNTEAFF. The CDR3 DNA follows: TGTGCCAGTAGTTCCCGGACAGGGAACACTGAAGCTTTCTTT.

The rearrangement links TRBV9 to TRBJ1-1; possible D gene TRBD1, 5 bases. The CDR3 has 14 residues. V was cut by 4 bases and J by 5 bases, with 15 bases left in between. CDR1 SGDLS and CDR2 YYNGEE come from the germline V gene. CDR3 bases: TGTGCCAGCAGCCCGAGTGGGGGAGGTACTGAAGCTTTCTTT. This sequence encodes CASSPSGGGTEAFF.

The chain combines TRBV9 with TRBJ2-7, with D maybe TRBD1 (5 bases). CDR1 and CDR2 (germline): SGDLS, YYNGEE. This CDR3 comprises 14 residues. Trimming stripped 0 bases from V and 4 bases from J, with 11 bases between. The CDR3 DNA follows: TGTGCCAGCAGCGTAGGCCCAGGGCGGTACGAGCAGTACTTC. It translates to CASSVGPGRYEQYF.

J is TRBJ2-2 and V is TRBV19; possibly TRBD2 for D (5 bases). Germline V gene sequence: CDR1 LNHDA, CDR2 SQIVND (reference sequence). The V end lost 5 bases, the J end lost 4 bases, and 17 bases lay between the germline ends. This CDR3 spans 16 amino acids. DNA for the CDR3: TGTGCCAGTAGTCCGACACGGACTTCGACCACCGGGGAGCTGTTTTTT. The encoded protein is CASSPTRTSTTGELFF. The entire variable domain, with the rest obtained from reference TRBV19 and TRBJ2-2, is as follows: DGGITQSPKYLFRKEGQNVTLSCEQNLNHDAMYWYRQDPGQGLRLIYYSQIVNDFQKGDIAEGYSVSREKKESFPLTVTSAQKNPTAFYLCASSPTRTSTTGELFFGEGSRLTVL.

This chain links TRBV5-1 with TRBJ1-2, with TRBD1 as a possible D gene (5 bases). The V end was cut by 0 bases, the J end by 4 bases, with 16 bases between. The germline gives CDR1 SGHRS, CDR2 YFSETQ. This CDR3 comprises 16 residues. The CDR3 DNA sequence: TGCGCCAGCAGCTTGGACGTTGGGGGGGATTCCTATGGCTACACCTTC. It codes for CASSLDVGGDSYGYTF.

The chain is built from TRBV30 and TRBJ2-1; D ambiguous. The V gene's germline CDR1 is GTSNPN and CDR2 SVGIG (reference sequence). The CDR3 has 12 residues. The V end lost 8 bases, the J end lost 2 bases, and 10 bases lay between the germline ends. CDR3 sequence: CAAPLTYNEQFF. For the CDR3, the DNA is TGTGCCGCCCCCTTGACCTACAATGAGCAGTTCTTC.

This rearrangement joins TRBV27 to TRBJ2-7; D ambiguous. Germline V gives CDR1 MNHEY, CDR2 SMNVEV (reference sequence). The CDR3 sequence is 14 residues long. V lost 1 base and J lost 3, with 10 bases in between. The CDR3 nucleotides read TGTGCCAGCAGTTTATTCGGACCCGACTACGAGCAGTACTTC. As protein: CASSLFGPDYEQYF.

The rearrangement uses TRBV5-4 and TRBJ2-7; tentative D call: TRBD2 (6 bases). V lost 4 bases, J lost 4 bases, and 15 bases lay in between. CDR1 is SGHNT, CDR2 YYREEE, per germline (reference sequence). The CDR3 has 14 amino acids. The DNA of the CDR3 is TGTGCCAGCAGCCCGGAGGACTACCTATACGAGCAGTACTTC. This translates into CASSPEDYLYEQYF.

The chain has TRBV18 and TRBJ2-6; possible D gene TRBD2, 6 bases. The length of the CDR3 is 18 residues. Deletions cut 0 bases from V and 2 bases from J, with 14 bases between. CDR1 KGHSH and CDR2 LQKENI come from the germline V gene. The CDR3 DNA follows: TGTGCCAGCTCACCACCGTGGATGGGGGGAGCTGGGGCCAACGTCCTGACTTTC. Translated: CASSPPWMGGAGANVLTF.

The V and J genes are TRBV30 and TRBJ1-6, with D possibly TRBD1 on 6 matching bases. Germline CDR1 reads GTSNPN; CDR2 reads SVGIG (reference sequence). The V and J ends lost 5 bases and 7 bases respectively, with 12 bases between them. There are 13 residues in the CDR3. The CDR3 sequence is CAWEGVLNSPLHF. The DNA for the CDR3 is TGTGCCTGGGAGGGGGTCCTAAATTCACCCCTCCACTTT.

V is TRBV27 and J is TRBJ2-3; 12 bases match TRBD2. J was trimmed by 2 bases and V by 4 bases; bases with no gene match: 10. Looked up from germline, CDR1 is MNHEY and CDR2 is SMNVEV (reference sequence). The CDR3 is 18 residues long. The CDR3 loop reads CASSSQLAGGLYTDTQYF. In nucleotides, the CDR3 is TGTGCCAGCAGTTCCCAACTAGCGGGGGGCCTGTACACAGATACGCAGTATTTT.

The chain couples TRBV7-9 to TRBJ1-3, with 7 bases aligning to TRBD1. Germline V CDR1 and CDR2: SEHNR, FQNEAQ (reference sequence). Trimming removed 5 bases from V and 4 bases from J; junction bases left unmatched: 8. The CDR3 is 15 amino acids. The CDR3 here is CASSRKGALGNTIYF. The CDR3 coding sequence is TGTGCCAGCAGCCGCAAGGGGGCTCTCGGAAACACCATATATTTT. Full variable domain (outside the CDR3, taken from reference TRBV7-9 and TRBJ1-3): DTGVSQNPRHKITKRGQNVTFRCDPISEHNRLYWYRQTLGQGPEFLTYFQNEAQLEKSRLLSDRFSAERPKGSFSTLEIQRTEQGDSAMYLCASSRKGALGNTIYFGEGSWLTVV.

This clone was seen just once. The chain is built from TRBV18 and TRBJ2-3; 9 bases agree with TRBD2. This CDR3 contains 16 residues. Germline values: CDR1 KGHSH, CDR2 LQKENI. With 1 base clipped from V and 1 base from J, the junction kept 3 bases outside the gene matches. The CDR3 DNA follows: TGTGCCAGCTCACCACTGGAGCGGGGGGGCACAGATACGCAGTATTTT. The encoded protein is CASSPLERGGTDTQYF.

Points on this clone: This CDR3 is also generated by other DNA sequences in the sample. The genes are TRBV7-2 and TRBJ2-1; 12 nucleotides match TRBD2. J gave up 4 bases and V 0 bases, and 1 base lay outside the gene matches. The CDR3 contains 16 residues. Germline loops: CDR1 SGHTA, CDR2 FQGNSA. CDR3 bases: TGTGCCAGCAGCTTAGCTCTAGCGGGGGGGTACAATGAGCAGTTCTTC. This encodes CASSLALAGGYNEQFF. Together with reference TRBV7-2 and TRBJ2-1, the CDR3 gives the full variable domain: GAGVSQSPSNKVTEKGKDVELRCDPISGHTALYWYRQSLGQGLEFLIYFQGNSAPDKSGLPSDRFSAERTGGSVSTLTIQRTQQEDSAVYLCASSLALAGGYNEQFFGPGTRLTVL.

The V call is TRBV9, the J call TRBJ2-6; no clear D. V was shortened by 2 bases and J by 2 bases, with 2 bases between the two germline ends. Germline V CDR1 and CDR2: SGDLS, YYNGEE. The CDR3 is 13 residues long. The CDR3 DNA is TGTGCCAGCAGCGTGGCTGGGGCCAACGTCCTGACTTTC. Its translation is CASSVAGANVLTF. The full variable domain, in which reference TRBV9 and TRBJ2-6 provide the parts outside the CDR3, is DSGVTQTPKHLITATGQRVTLRCSPRSGDLSVYWYQQSLDQGLQFLIQYYNGEERAKGNILERFSAQQFPDLHSELNLSSLELGDSALYFCASSVAGANVLTFGAGSRLTVL.